Listed below are T cell receptor beta chains from one sample, sequenced in a study of T cell clusters in autoimmune cytopenias. One entry per CDR3 protein, without DNA, is what TCRdb gives after re-calling the multiplex PCR reads. Its clone listing holds about 5,000 distinct CDR3 sequences. The same sample was also used in a study of T cell repertoires in aging, cancer and after chemotherapy.

Sequencing input: peripheral blood. These TCRs come from a human donor in good health. Each CDR3 is given with its conserved first and last residue. Where a row states a size, it is once, few, many or the class of an expanded clone; other rows omit it.

j_gene: TRBJ2-1; v_gene: TRBV27; abundance: medium-sized; CDR3aa: CATPLRVRNEQFF
j_gene: TRBJ2-1; v_gene: TRBV7-2; abundance: -; CDR3aa: CASSPRRPSEQFF
j_gene: TRBJ2-5; v_gene: TRBV7-9; abundance: -; CDR3aa: CASSLSGGWETQYF
j_gene: TRBJ2-2; v_gene: TRBV18; abundance: medium-sized; CDR3aa: CASSPLLAGVLGELFF
j_gene: TRBJ1-1; v_gene: TRBV7-6; abundance: -; CDR3aa: CASSGATGPFF
j_gene: TRBJ2-2; v_gene: TRBV7-9; abundance: -; CDR3aa: CASSSPGQGTGELFF
j_gene: TRBJ1-1; v_gene: TRBV5-5; abundance: -; CDR3aa: CASWKYRNTEAFF
j_gene: TRBJ2-4; v_gene: TRBV7-2; abundance: -; CDR3aa: CASSLGDRAKNIQYF
j_gene: TRBJ1-1; v_gene: TRBV5-4; abundance: -; CDR3aa: CASSVGIAEAFF
j_gene: TRBJ1-1; v_gene: TRBV27; abundance: medium-sized; CDR3aa: CAASGSRNTEAFF
j_gene: TRBJ2-2; v_gene: TRBV12-3/TRBV12-4; abundance: -; CDR3aa: CASSLSGPGELFF
j_gene: TRBJ2-2; v_gene: TRBV6-1; abundance: medium-sized; CDR3aa: CASMRNLGELFF
j_gene: TRBJ2-5; v_gene: TRBV20-1; abundance: -; CDR3aa: CSARVSGVKETQYF
j_gene: TRBJ1-5; v_gene: TRBV6-4; abundance: -; CDR3aa: CASTRTGSLTGLFWQWNQPQHF
j_gene: TRBJ2-1; v_gene: TRBV4-1; abundance: -; CDR3aa: CASSQVGTLAGVRNEQFF
j_gene: TRBJ1-6; v_gene: TRBV10-3; abundance: medium-sized; CDR3aa: CAISDQGQNSPLHF
j_gene: TRBJ2-7; v_gene: TRBV20-1; abundance: -; CDR3aa: CSASVSGTSGTQQYF
j_gene: TRBJ2-3; v_gene: TRBV5-1; abundance: -; CDR3aa: CASSGSSGNADTQYF
j_gene: TRBJ2-2; v_gene: TRBV10-1; abundance: -; CDR3aa: CASSESARGGNTGELFF
j_gene: TRBJ2-3; v_gene: TRBV5-1; abundance: -; CDR3aa: CASSSRDSSTDTQYF